The 11 T cell receptor beta chains given below trace back to one sample, sequenced in a study of T cell repertoires in cytomegalovirus infection. In TCRdb, the reads were re-called with MiXCR into one record per CDR3 protein. The sample yields around 770,000 distinct CDR3 sequences, roughly 28% seen once. Which antigens these TCRs recognize remains unknown. This material consisted of cultured CD8+ T cells from PBMCs, taken from culture after CMV antigen stimulation. The receptors derive from a human donor in good health (CMV status not recorded). Some clones in this sample may be carry-over from other donors' samples.

This clonotype was seen more than once but under ten times. The chain joins TRBV27 to TRBJ1-2; D is undetermined. Trimming left V 0 bases short and J 1 base short, with 6 bases between. Germline loops: CDR1 MNHEY, CDR2 SMNVEV (reference sequence). The CDR3 has 14 residues. The CDR3 coding sequence is TGTGCCAGCAGTTTATCCTCGTATAACTATGGCTACACCTTC. Translation: CASSLSSYNYGYTF.

Regarding this clonotype: Relative to the germline gene, one junction end is altered; a read error may explain this. The gene calls are TRBV27 and TRBJ1-6; a possible D gene is TRBD1 (6 bases). The CDR3 length is 15 residues. CDR1 is MNHEY and CDR2 is SMNVEV in the germline V gene (reference sequence). In DNA form, the CDR3 reads TGTGTCAGCAGTTTATCCGGACAGATTAATTCACCCCTCCACTTT. Amino acids: CVSSLSGQINSPLHF.

This clonotype was observed a handful of times. This chain uses TRBV4-1 with TRBJ1-1; TRBD1 matches at 11 bases. CDR1 MGHRA and CDR2 YSYEKL come from the germline V gene. The ends lost 3 bases at V and 3 bases at J; junction bases unmatched: 12. The CDR3 has 18 amino acids. The CDR3 here is CASSQSEGQGARDTEAFF. The DNA for the CDR3 is TGCGCCAGCAGCCAGTCCGAAGGACAGGGGGCTAGGGACACTGAAGCTTTCTTT.

The chain recombines TRBV24-1 with TRBJ2-1; D unresolved. The CDR3 covers 13 residues. V was cut by 2 bases and J by 2 bases, with 3 bases left in between. Germline CDR1 reads KGHDR; CDR2 reads SFDVKD. CDR3 in amino acids: CATSDSAYNEQFF. The CDR3 DNA sequence: TGTGCCACCAGTGATTCGGCCTACAATGAGCAGTTCTTC.

This clonotype has at least ten counts. The chain uses TRBV7-6 and TRBJ2-1; perhaps TRBD1 as D (6 bases). The germline gives CDR1 SGHVS, CDR2 FNYEAQ. Trimming left V 3 bases short and J 0 bases short, with 9 bases between. The CDR3 is 15 amino acids. CDR3 protein: CASSLDRGSYNEQFF. The CDR3 DNA reads TGTGCCAGCAGCTTGGACAGAGGCTCCTACAATGAGCAGTTCTTC.

The chain combines TRBV9 with TRBJ1-2, with 7 nucleotides matching TRBD1. CDR3 length: 16 amino acids. Per the germline V gene, CDR1 is SGDLS and CDR2 is YYNGEE. V lost 0 bases to trimming and J lost 8 bases; unmatched junction nucleotides: 13. CDR3 sequence: CASSVAEGAPLTGYTF. The CDR3 region has the DNA TGTGCCAGCAGCGTAGCGGAGGGGGCACCGTTAACAGGCTACACCTTC.

The rearrangement uses TRBV7-9 and TRBJ2-2, with no clear D. V was cut by 4 bases and J by 3 bases, with 12 bases left in between. Per the germline V gene, CDR1 is SEHNR and CDR2 is FQNEAQ (reference sequence). CDR3 length equals 15 residues. CDR3 in amino acids: CASSSTVAYTGELFF. The CDR3, as DNA: TGTGCCAGCAGCTCCACTGTTGCTTACACCGGGGAGCTGTTTTTT.

This clonotype has more than one count but fewer than ten. The gene calls are TRBV12-3 or TRBV12-4 and TRBJ1-2, with D possibly matching TRBD1 (5 bases). V was clipped by 1 base and J by 2 bases, with 11 bases between them. The CDR3 spans 15 residues. CDR3 nucleotide sequence: TGTGCCAGCAGTTTAGGAGGTCAGGGAAACTATGGCTACACCTTC. This codes for CASSLGGQGNYGYTF.

The chain couples TRBV6-7 to TRBJ2-3; D may match TRBD1 or TRBD2 (5 bases each). TRBV6-7 is labeled an ORF, and its function is uncertain. This CDR3 has 17 amino acids. V dropped 0 bases and J dropped 4 bases, with 17 bases sitting between them. The CDR3 reads CASSYSKGTERPDTQYF. CDR3 bases: TGTGCCAGCAGTTACTCGAAAGGGACGGAGAGACCAGATACGCAGTATTTT.

The chain joins TRBV7-9 to TRBJ1-3; D unresolved. The CDR3 totals 16 residues. Trimming cost V 5 bases and J 0 bases, with 14 bases left between them. Looked up from germline, CDR1 is SEHNR and CDR2 is FQNEAQ (reference sequence). The CDR3 DNA is TGTGCCAGCAGCCAATCATTTTCTACCTCTGGAAACACCATATATTTT. This encodes CASSQSFSTSGNTIYF.

The rearrangement joins TRBV6-2 or TRBV6-3 to TRBJ1-5; D ambiguous. This CDR3 contains 15 residues. With 2 bases removed from V and 5 bases from J, the gap between germline ends came to 13 bases. Germline V gene lookup returns CDR1 MNHEY and CDR2 SVGEGT. The CDR3, as DNA: TGTGCCAGCAGTTACACCCGCGGACCCTATCAGCCCCAGCATTTT. As protein: CASSYTRGPYQPQHF.